Below, 23 T cell receptor beta chains from the same sample are listed, as sequenced in a study of Ad26.COV2.S vaccination and SARS-CoV-2 variants. Treatment indicated: around 19 received Ad26.COV2.S at low or high dose, single or two shots; several received placebo; per-sample allocation not given. Sampling was done on day 63 after the first vaccine or placebo injection. The method was immunoSEQ multiplex PCR; TCRdb's version includes in-frame clones alone and lacks a portion of them. This table holds about 350,000 clones, about 88% found once. This specimen consisted of peripheral blood, obtained in a trial of Ad26.COV2.S vaccine versus placebo. These receptors all stem from a person between 18 and 59 years old who received the Ad26.COV2.S COVID-19 vaccine or a placebo.

V usage is TRBV25-1 and J usage is TRBJ2-4, with D possibly matching TRBD1 (5 bases). Trimming shortened V by 5 bases and J by 0 bases, and 17 bases separated the two germline ends. The CDR3 runs 17 residues. Germline CDR1 MGHDK, CDR2 SYGVNS. The CDR3: CASSPSPGRAAKNIQYF. Written as DNA, the CDR3 is TGTGCCAGCAGTCCCTCCCCGGGCAGGGCAGCCAAAAACATTCAGTACTTC.

This chain joins TRBV7-2 and TRBJ2-5, with D perhaps given as TRBD1 or TRBD2 (5 bases each). V gave up 4 bases and J gave up 2 bases, with 11 bases separating them. From germline, CDR1 is SGHTA and CDR2 FQGNSA. This CDR3 spans 14 amino acids. DNA of the CDR3: TGTGCCAGCAGCTCTACAGGACTTCAAGAGACCCAGTACTTC. Protein sequence: CASSSTGLQETQYF.

The chain links TRBV9 to TRBJ2-7; 10 nucleotides match TRBD2. Germline CDR1 and CDR2: SGDLS and YYNGEE. The CDR3 is made up of 15 amino acids. The V gene end was trimmed by 2 bases and the J gene end by 3 bases; junction bases not matched to a gene: 5. CDR3 nucleotide sequence: TGTGCCAGCAGCGTCTCTAGCGGGAGCGTCTACGAGCAGTACTTC. This encodes CASSVSSGSVYEQYF. The full variable domain, completed using reference TRBV9 and TRBJ2-7, is DSGVTQTPKHLITATGQRVTLRCSPRSGDLSVYWYQQSLDQGLQFLIQYYNGEERAKGNILERFSAQQFPDLHSELNLSSLELGDSALYFCASSVSSGSVYEQYFGPGTRLTVT.

The chain carries TRBV11-3 and TRBJ2-5, with TRBD2 identical over 10 bases. The ends lost 4 bases at V and 4 bases at J; junction bases unmatched: 9. Per the germline V gene, CDR1 is SGHNT and CDR2 is YENEEA. The CDR3 is made up of 16 amino acids. The CDR3 spells CASSSRTSGNSETQYF. Here the CDR3 DNA reads TGTGCCAGCAGCTCCCGGACTAGCGGTAATTCAGAGACCCAGTACTTC.

The genes are TRBV6-5 and TRBJ1-5, with unresolved D. Per the germline V gene, CDR1 is MNHEY and CDR2 is SVGAGI. There are 13 residues in the CDR3. V lost 2 bases, J lost 10 bases, and 12 bases lay in between. CDR3 sequence reads: CASSYTIVGPQHF. The CDR3 DNA is TGTGCCAGCAGTTACACGATAGTGGGTCCCCAGCATTTT.

The genes are TRBV12-5 and TRBJ1-5; 7 bases are a match to TRBD1. Germline values: CDR1 LGHNT, CDR2 FRNRAP. V shed 0 bases, J shed 5 bases, and the junction held 7 bases outside the gene matches. This CDR3 has 16 amino acids. The CDR3 nucleotides read TGTGCTAGTGGTTTGGTATTAGGGACAGCCGATCAGCCCCAGCATTTT. Protein: CASGLVLGTADQPQHF.

This clone was counted between two and nine times. The V and J genes are TRBV7-9 and TRBJ2-1; 12 bases are shared with TRBD2. After removal of 5 bases from V and 9 bases from J, the junction contained 8 bases not matched to a gene. Germline values: CDR1 SEHNR, CDR2 FQNEAQ (reference sequence). There are 15 residues in the CDR3. The CDR3 coding sequence is TGTGCCAGCAGCGACAGACTAGCGGGGGTGGGTGAGCAGTTCTTC. It encodes CASSDRLAGVGEQFF.

The V gene is TRBV20-1, the J gene TRBJ2-5; D not resolved. CDR3 length: 14 amino acids. With 3 bases removed from V and 2 bases from J, the gap between germline ends came to 13 bases. Germline CDR1 DFQATT, CDR2 SNEGSKA (reference sequence). CDR3: CSASLSAHQETQYF. CDR3 sequence (DNA): TGCAGTGCTAGTCTCTCGGCGCATCAAGAGACCCAGTACTTC.

The chain couples TRBV9 to TRBJ2-7, with D possibly being TRBD1 or TRBD2 (6 bases each). V dropped 0 bases and J dropped 1 base, with 11 bases sitting between them. The germline V gene has CDR1 SGDLS and CDR2 YYNGEE. The CDR3 covers 15 residues. CDR3 bases: TGTGCCAGCAGCGTAGGGGGGGCGACGTCCTACGAGCAGTACTTC. Its protein is CASSVGGATSYEQYF.

The CDR3 DNA follows: TGTGCCAGCAGTTTACCCCCGAACACTGAAGCTTTCTTT. It specifies CASSLPPNTEAFF. The rearrangement joins TRBV12-3 or TRBV12-4 to TRBJ1-1; no clear D. V was cut by 2 bases and J by 1 base, with 5 bases left in between. The CDR3 is made up of 13 amino acids.

V gene TRBV19 combines with J gene TRBJ1-5; no firm D call. Germline lookup yields CDR1 LNHDA and CDR2 SQIVND (reference sequence). The V end was cut by 5 bases, the J end by 4 bases, with 6 bases between. The CDR3 has 12 amino acids. As DNA, the CDR3 is TGTGCCAGTAGTTGGCTTAATCAGCCCCAGCATTTT. Translated: CASSWLNQPQHF.

The chain employs TRBV7-2 and TRBJ2-1; 8 bases fit TRBD2. V shed 4 bases and J 0 bases; nucleotides not matched to a gene: 14. The CDR3 is made up of 19 amino acids. The V gene's germline CDR1 is SGHTA and CDR2 FQGNSA. The DNA of the CDR3 is TGTGCCAGCAGCTCCTCCCAAGGAGGGAGCGGGGGCTCCTACAATGAGCAGTTCTTC. Translating gives CASSSSQGGSGGSYNEQFF.

CDR3 nucleotide sequence: TGCGCCAGCAGCTTGCAGGCCGGGGAGCTGTTTTTT. Protein product: CASSLQAGELFF. The chain uses TRBV5-1 and TRBJ2-2; D gene ambiguous. This CDR3 spans 12 amino acids. V was trimmed by 1 base and J by 6 bases, leaving 4 bases between them. The germline gives CDR1 SGHRS, CDR2 YFSETQ. The full variable domain, completed using reference TRBV5-1 and TRBJ2-2, is KAGVTQTPRYLIKTRGQQVTLSCSPISGHRSVSWYQQTPGQGLQFLFEYFSETQRNKGNFPGRFSGRQFSNSRSEMNVSTLELGDSALYLCASSLQAGELFFGEGSRLTVL.

The rearrangement uses TRBV6-5 and TRBJ1-3, with D perhaps matching TRBD1 (5 bases). The CDR3 contains 16 residues. V was cut by 0 bases and J by 0 bases, with 9 bases left in between. The germline CDR1 and CDR2 sequences are MNHEY and SVGAGI. The CDR3 here is CASSYSLGVSGNTIYF. CDR3 coding DNA: TGTGCCAGCAGTTACTCCCTGGGGGTCTCTGGAAACACCATATATTTT.

V usage is TRBV9 and J usage is TRBJ1-3; D perhaps matches TRBD1 (6 bases). Per germline, CDR1 SGDLS and CDR2 YYNGEE. The CDR3 consists of 17 residues. V dropped 0 bases and J dropped 0 bases, with 13 bases sitting between them. The CDR3 DNA is TGTGCCAGCAGCGTAGCAGGGGCCCACCGCTCTGGAAACACCATATATTTT. Its translation: CASSVAGAHRSGNTIYF.

The rearrangement joins TRBV3-1 (or the pseudogene TRBV3-2) to TRBJ1-5, with 7 bases that match TRBD1. CDR1 and CDR2 from the germline V gene are LGHDT and YNNKEL (reference sequence). This CDR3 has 13 amino acids. V lost 8 bases and J lost 5; bases outside the gene matches: 6. CDR3 DNA sequence: TGTGCCAGCGGAGGGGACAGAGATCAGCCCCAGCATTTT. Translation: CASGGDRDQPQHF.

V gene TRBV18 combines with J gene TRBJ2-2; 8 nucleotides align to TRBD1. The CDR3 extends over 15 amino acids. Unmatched junction bases numbered 6, after V lost 2 bases and J lost 7 bases. The germline gives CDR1 KGHSH, CDR2 LQKENI. DNA of the CDR3: TGTGCCAGCTCACCATTGGACAGGGACGGCGGGGAGCTGTTTTTT. Protein: CASSPLDRDGGELFF.

This clone has just one count. The chain employs TRBV5-1 and TRBJ2-7; no clear D. The germline gives CDR1 SGHRS, CDR2 YFSETQ. The CDR3 contains 15 residues. V lost 4 bases and J 2 bases, leaving 16 bases between the germline ends. CDR3 DNA sequence: TGCGCCAGCAGCACTGGCCCGGGTTTTGCCTACGAGCAGTACTTC. This gives the protein CASSTGPGFAYEQYF.

This clone occurred once. The chain is built from TRBV2 and TRBJ2-6, with D perhaps assigned TRBD1 or TRBD2 (6 bases each). Trimming cost V 7 bases and J 1 base, with 17 bases left between them. Germline V gene lookup returns CDR1 SNHLY and CDR2 FYNNEI. This CDR3 spans 17 amino acids. The CDR3 DNA reads as TGTGCCAGCACCAGAGGTCGGGGGCTTTCTGGGGCCAACGTCCTGACTTTC. Translation: CASTRGRGLSGANVLTF.

This rearrangement joins TRBV19 to TRBJ1-5; unclear D gene. The V and J ends lost 8 bases and 2 bases respectively, with 16 bases between them. The CDR3 length is 15 residues. Germline V gives CDR1 LNHDA, CDR2 SQIVND (reference sequence). CDR3 loop: CASGPITRGNQPQHF. The CDR3 DNA sequence: TGTGCCAGTGGACCCATAACACGGGGCAATCAGCCCCAGCATTTT.

The gene calls are TRBV9 and TRBJ2-3; D possibly corresponds to TRBD1 (6 bases). Per germline, CDR1 SGDLS and CDR2 YYNGEE. The germline V and J ends were trimmed by 2 bases and 2 bases, with 12 bases remaining between them. The CDR3 is made up of 15 amino acids. The CDR3 loop reads CASSVMGAHTDTQYF. In DNA form, the CDR3 reads TGTGCCAGCAGCGTCATGGGGGCACACACAGATACGCAGTATTTT.

The V and J genes are TRBV19 and TRBJ2-2; D might be TRBD1 or TRBD2, each matching 6 bases. Germline CDR1 and CDR2: LNHDA and SQIVND (reference sequence). The CDR3 contains 14 residues. Trimming took off 6 bases at V and 9 bases at J, with 17 bases between the two ends. The CDR3 loop reads CASSRSGEVRELFF. The DNA of the CDR3 is TGTGCCAGTAGCCGATCAGGGGAGGTCCGGGAGCTGTTTTTT.

This sequence joins TRBV19 and TRBJ1-6; the D is unclear. This CDR3 spans 16 amino acids. Germline V lookup: CDR1 LNHDA, CDR2 SQIVND (reference sequence). Deletions cut 7 bases from V and 6 bases from J, with 19 bases between. The CDR3 DNA is TGTGCCAGTACACGCGTCGGGGTCAGTTTTAATTCACCCCTCCACTTT. Translated, it gives CASTRVGVSFNSPLHF.